This entry lists 6 T cell receptor beta chains sequenced from one sample in a study of T-cell reconstitution after alpha-beta-depleted transplantation in children. Researchers prepared the TCRbeta library using unique molecular identifiers, the study reports. TCRdb itself ran the PCR reads through MiXCR, one entry per CDR3 protein. The repertoire has almost 400,000 distinct CDR3 sequences, 20% of them found once; the top ten carry around 4%. The sample here was PBMCs from the stem cell graft donor, taken from the stem cell graft. These receptors all stem from a human donor who donated a stem cell graft to a child with acute myeloid leukemia.

The genes are TRBV12-3 or TRBV12-4 and TRBJ1-5; D gene unclear. With 2 bases removed from V and 0 bases from J, the gap between germline ends came to 14 bases. The CDR3 covers 17 residues. CDR3 sequence (DNA): TGTGCCAGCAGTTTACGGCAGGACTCTTATAGCAATCAGCCCCAGCATTTT. It translates to CASSLRQDSYSNQPQHF.

This clonotype was recorded at least ten times. The J gene is TRBJ2-1, the V gene TRBV10-3, with D maybe TRBD1 (6 bases). This CDR3 is 13 amino acids long. Germline lookup yields CDR1 ENHRY and CDR2 SYGVKD. V lost 6 bases and J 5 bases, leaving 11 bases between the germline ends. CDR3 nucleotide sequence: TGTGCCATCAGGTGGGACAAAGACAATGAGCAGTTCTTC. It yields the protein CAIRWDKDNEQFF.

The chain recombines TRBV6-1 with TRBJ1-1; D might be TRBD1 (6 bases). From germline, CDR1 is MNHNS and CDR2 SASEGT. CDR3 length: 13 amino acids. Trimming cost V 3 bases and J 8 bases, with 13 bases left between them. The CDR3 sequence: CASSEQGKGEAFF. The CDR3 coding sequence is TGTGCCAGCAGTGAGCAGGGGAAAGGGGAAGCTTTCTTT.

This clonotype was seen more than once but under ten times. The chain carries TRBV20-1 and TRBJ2-3, with no clear D. V was shortened by 3 bases and J by 1 base, with 11 bases between the two germline ends. Germline CDR1 DFQATT, CDR2 SNEGSKA (reference sequence). This CDR3 contains 14 residues. In DNA form, the CDR3 reads TGCAGTGCTAGGAGCCGGAGTGGCACAGATACGCAGTATTTT. It translates to CSARSRSGTDTQYF.

This clonotype was detected only a few times. The chain recombines TRBV4-1 with TRBJ2-1; 9 bases are shared with TRBD2. CDR3 size: 17 residues. The germline V gene has CDR1 MGHRA and CDR2 YSYEKL. The junction had 10 bases not matched to a gene; V was cut back by 3 bases and J by 4 bases. As DNA, the CDR3 is TGCGCCAGCAGCCAGATAATAGCGGGAGAAGGATACAATGAGCAGTTCTTC. Amino acids: CASSQIIAGEGYNEQFF.

The CDR3 nucleotides read TGCAGTGCTAGAGATTATCAGATCAATTCACCCCTCCACTTT. Amino acid sequence: CSARDYQINSPLHF. V is TRBV20-1 and J is TRBJ1-6, with unresolved D. The germline V gene encodes CDR1 DFQATT and CDR2 SNEGSKA (reference sequence). There are 14 residues in the CDR3. V lost 0 bases, J lost 7 bases, and 10 bases lay in between.